Below, 19 T cell receptor beta chains from the same sample are listed, as sequenced in a study of blood T cell repertoires in COVID-19. Method: immunoSEQ multiplex PCR; TCRdb's copy keeps in-frame clones and lacks some. The profile shows approximately 530,000 clones, less than 90% of them singletons. Sequenced: peripheral blood. The receptors were sampled from a woman aged 50 to 60 with COVID-19, enrolled during active disease.

The chain combines TRBV5-5 with TRBJ1-5; no clear D gene. Per germline, CDR1 SGHKS and CDR2 YYEKEE (reference sequence). Trimming removed 4 bases from V and 7 bases from J, with 15 bases in between. This CDR3 is built from 14 residues. The chain's CDR3 is CASSLGSGGQPQHF. For the CDR3, the DNA is TGTGCCAGCAGCCTTGGATCGGGAGGGCAGCCCCAGCATTTT.

This clone has only one observation. The rearrangement uses TRBV15 and TRBJ1-1, with 9 bases matching TRBD1. V gave up 3 bases and J gave up 13 bases; unmatched junction bases: 9. The CDR3 contains 13 residues. The germline CDR1 and CDR2 sequences are LNHNV and YYDKDF (reference sequence). The CDR3 DNA reads TGTGCCACCAGCAGGGGGCGGCACAGGGGGCTTTTCTTT. This gives the protein CATSRGRHRGLFF.

The gene calls are TRBV3-1 (or the pseudogene TRBV3-2) and TRBJ1-4, with D possibly being TRBD1 (6 bases). Trimming cost V 1 base and J 6 bases, with 6 bases left between them. CDR1 and CDR2 (germline): LGHDT, YNNKEL (reference sequence). The CDR3 loop spans 13 amino acids. CDR3 in DNA: TGTGCCAGCAGCCAAGGACAGGATGAAAAACTGTTTTTT. The encoded protein is CASSQGQDEKLFF.

The gene calls are TRBV30 and TRBJ1-1; D is perhaps TRBD1 (6 bases). Germline V gene sequence: CDR1 GTSNPN, CDR2 SVGIG (reference sequence). V gave up 2 bases and J gave up 6 bases, with 10 bases separating them. This CDR3 has 12 amino acids. CDR3 sequence reads: CAWSQGFAEAFF. The CDR3 nucleotides are TGTGCCTGGAGTCAGGGGTTCGCTGAAGCTTTCTTT.

The rearrangement joins TRBV9 to TRBJ2-3; TRBD2 matches 8 bases. With 6 bases clipped from V and 3 bases from J, the junction kept 15 bases outside the gene matches. Looked up from germline, CDR1 is SGDLS and CDR2 is YYNGEE. CDR3 length: 17 amino acids. The CDR3 bases are TGTGCCAGCACCCCCCGGGTGAGCGGGGGTTTGACAGATACGCAGTATTTT. Its translation is CASTPRVSGGLTDTQYF.

The rearrangement uses TRBV29-1 and TRBJ2-7; D not resolved. Germline CDR1 is SQVTM and CDR2 is ANQGSEA. The CDR3 is 12 residues long. Trimming stripped 4 bases from V and 2 bases from J, with 9 bases between. This CDR3 reads CSVGQIPYEQYF. CDR3 sequence (DNA): TGCAGCGTTGGGCAGATTCCCTACGAGCAGTACTTC.

Written as DNA, the CDR3 is TGTGCCAGCAGTTCGGCTCGCGGGATCAATGAGCAGTTCTTC. Residues: CASSSARGINEQFF. This chain uses TRBV27 with TRBJ2-1, with a weak D call TRBD2 (6 bases). Trimming left V 4 bases short and J 6 bases short, with 13 bases between. The CDR3 runs 14 residues. CDR1 and CDR2 from the germline V gene are MNHEY and SMNVEV (reference sequence).

The rearrangement joins TRBV24-1 to TRBJ1-2, with D perhaps TRBD1 (6 bases). CDR3 length: 16 amino acids. Trimming left V 5 bases short and J 1 base short, with 16 bases between. CDR1 is KGHDR, CDR2 SFDVKD, per germline. The CDR3: CATSGEQEGGNYGYTF. The CDR3 nucleotides read TGTGCCACCAGTGGAGAACAGGAAGGGGGTAACTATGGCTACACCTTC.

As DNA, the CDR3 is TGTGCCAGCAGCCAATTCGGGGAATACGGCGAGCAGTACTTC. Its protein product is CASSQFGEYGEQYF. The rearrangement links TRBV3-1 (or the pseudogene TRBV3-2) to TRBJ2-7, with D tentatively TRBD2 (5 bases). CDR1 is LGHDT and CDR2 is YNNKEL in the germline V gene (reference sequence). CDR3 size: 14 residues. V dropped 2 bases and J dropped 6 bases, with 14 bases sitting between them.

The rearrangement joins TRBV12-3 or TRBV12-4 to TRBJ1-2; weak D call: TRBD1 (6 bases). This CDR3 contains 12 residues. The V gene lost 5 bases and the J gene lost 5 bases, with 9 bases spanning the gap. The CDR3 coding sequence is TGTGCCAGCAGTGGGACAATTTATGGCTACACCTTC. Amino acid sequence: CASSGTIYGYTF.

The chain recombines TRBV5-1 with TRBJ2-7; possible D gene TRBD1, 6 bases. V was trimmed by 5 bases and J by 4 bases, leaving 13 bases between them. CDR1 is SGHRS, CDR2 YFSETQ, per germline. The CDR3 sequence is 13 residues long. The CDR3 sequence is CASRPEDSYEQYF. CDR3 coding DNA: TGCGCCAGCAGACCGGAGGACAGTTACGAGCAGTACTTC.

The V gene is TRBV30, the J gene TRBJ1-6; 7 bases line up with TRBD1. The CDR3 consists of 13 residues. Germline V CDR1 and CDR2: GTSNPN, SVGIG (reference sequence). J gave up 14 bases and V 1 base, and 8 bases lay outside the gene matches. CDR3 nucleotide sequence: TGTGCCTGGAGTGGCCAACAGGGGCGGGCCCTCCACTTT. Translation: CAWSGQQGRALHF.

This CDR3 reads CASGTPDQPQHF. DNA for the CDR3: TGTGCCAGTGGGACACCCGATCAGCCCCAGCATTTT. The chain couples TRBV6-5 to TRBJ1-5; D possibly corresponds to TRBD1 (6 bases). Germline V CDR1 and CDR2: MNHEY, SVGAGI. The CDR3 consists of 12 residues. V lost 9 bases to trimming and J lost 5 bases, with 11 bases between them.

The V call is TRBV2, the J call TRBJ1-5, with 8 positions matching TRBD1. The CDR3 spans 15 residues. The ends lost 1 base at V and 4 bases at J; junction bases unmatched: 3. The germline CDR1 and CDR2 sequences are SNHLY and FYNNEI. CDR3 protein: CASSEEDRANQPQHF. The CDR3 region has the DNA TGTGCCAGCAGTGAAGAGGACAGGGCTAATCAGCCCCAGCATTTT.

In DNA form, the CDR3 reads TGTGCTAGTGCCCCCACTAGCGGGGGGTTCTACGAGCAGTACTTC. Translated, it gives CASAPTSGGFYEQYF. The chain employs TRBV12-5 and TRBJ2-7; 12 nucleotides line up with TRBD2. The germline gives CDR1 LGHNT, CDR2 FRNRAP. This CDR3 comprises 15 residues. After removal of 7 bases from V and 3 bases from J, the junction contained 7 bases not matched to a gene.

The CDR3 coding sequence is TGTGCCAGCAGTCAAAACCGGAGGAACACTGAAGCTTTCTTT. Its protein product is CASSQNRRNTEAFF. The rearrangement links TRBV6-5 to TRBJ1-1; D gene unclear. Germline assignment: CDR1 MNHEY and CDR2 SVGAGI. CDR3 length: 14 residues. V was clipped by 5 bases and J by 1 base, with 11 bases between them.

The V call is TRBV4-1, the J call TRBJ1-5, with TRBD1 matching 7 bases. V trimming: 4 bases; J trimming: 0 bases; junction bases outside the gene matches: 3. From germline, CDR1 is MGHRA and CDR2 YSYEKL. The CDR3 sequence is 15 residues long. This chain's CDR3 is CASSPGTASNQPQHF. DNA for the CDR3: TGCGCCAGCAGCCCCGGGACAGCTAGCAATCAGCCCCAGCATTTT.

The J gene is TRBJ2-3, the V gene TRBV10-3; 10 bases line up with TRBD2. Germline CDR1 and CDR2: ENHRY and SYGVKD. The CDR3 extends over 15 amino acids. Trimming cost V 8 bases and J 0 bases; bases outside gene matches: 5. The CDR3 region is CAIRERGGSTDTQYF. As DNA, the CDR3 is TGTGCCATCCGCGAGCGGGGGGGCAGCACAGATACGCAGTATTTT.

J is TRBJ2-7 and V is TRBV9, with 8 bases fitting TRBD2. Per germline, CDR1 SGDLS and CDR2 YYNGEE. The V and J ends lost 7 bases and 1 base, in that order; junction bases with no gene match: 7. The CDR3 has 14 amino acids. The CDR3 DNA reads as TGTGCCAGCTCCAGCGGGGGATCGTCCTACGAGCAGTACTTC. Encoded protein: CASSSGGSSYEQYF.